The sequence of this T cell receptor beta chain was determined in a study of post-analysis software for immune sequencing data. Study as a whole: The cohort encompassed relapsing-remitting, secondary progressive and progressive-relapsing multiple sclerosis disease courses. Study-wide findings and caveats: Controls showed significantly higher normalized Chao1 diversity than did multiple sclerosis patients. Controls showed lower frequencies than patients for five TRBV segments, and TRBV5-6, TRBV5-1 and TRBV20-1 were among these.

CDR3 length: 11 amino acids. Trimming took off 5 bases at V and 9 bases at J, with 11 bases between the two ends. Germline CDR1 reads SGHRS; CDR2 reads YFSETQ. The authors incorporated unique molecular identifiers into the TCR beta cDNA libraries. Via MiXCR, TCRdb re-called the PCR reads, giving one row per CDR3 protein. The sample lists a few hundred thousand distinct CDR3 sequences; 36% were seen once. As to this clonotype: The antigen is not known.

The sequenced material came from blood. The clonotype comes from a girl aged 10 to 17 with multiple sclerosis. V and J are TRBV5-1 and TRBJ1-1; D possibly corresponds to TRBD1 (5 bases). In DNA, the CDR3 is TGCGCCAGCAGATGGGAGGGGAAAGCTTTCTTT. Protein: CASRWEGKAFF.